These T cell receptor beta chains were read from a single sample in a study of blood T cells in healthy people across ages. One entry per CDR3 protein results from TCRdb running MiXCR on the 5' RACE reads. The repertoire includes some 1.4 million distinct CDR3 sequences, about 40% of them detected once, and 7.9% sits in the top ten. Source material: blood. These receptors were collected from a woman younger than 35 in good health. Each CDR3 is given with its conserved first and last residue. D genes are given only for firm matches. Size values are once, few and many counts, or a class for expanded clones, and some rows have none.

TRBV7-9	TRBJ2-7	.	.	TGTGCCAGCAGCAATTTCCGGGATCTCTACGAGCAGTACTTC	CASSNFRDLYEQYF
TRBV6-2/TRBV6-3	TRBJ2-7	.	few	TGTGCCAGCAGTTACAGACTTACCTACGAGCAGTACTTC	CASSYRLTYEQYF
TRBV25-1	TRBJ1-2	.	few	TGTGCCAGCAGCGAACCGAACGATCCGGATGGCTACACCTTC	CASSEPNDPDGYTF
TRBV20-1	TRBJ1-3	.	.	TGCAGTGCTAGACCGGATTTCTCTGGAAACACCATATATTTT	CSARPDFSGNTIYF
TRBV12-3/TRBV12-4	TRBJ2-7	TRBD1	few	TGTGCCAGCAGTTTAGACACGGGACAGAATTACGAGCAGTACTTC	CASSLDTGQNYEQYF
TRBV6-1	TRBJ2-7	TRBD1	.	TGTGCCAGCACCGAAACCGGGACAGGGCAATACGAGCAGTACTTC	CASTETGTGQYEQYF
TRBV30	TRBJ2-5	.	.	TGTGCCTGCGCACAGCGATATTACAATGAGCAGTACTTC	CACAQRYYNEQYF
TRBV10-2	TRBJ1-1	.	few	TGCGCCAGCAGTGAACCAGAAATGAACACTGAAGCTTTCTTT	CASSEPEMNTEAFF
TRBV27	TRBJ1-2	.	.	TGTGCCAGCTCCGAGGTTTTTAACTATGGCTACACCTTC	CASSEVFNYGYTF
TRBV28	TRBJ1-4	TRBD1	.	TGTGCCAGCAGAGCACAGGGGCTAGAAAAACTGTTTTTT	CASRAQGLEKLFF
TRBV27	TRBJ2-7	.	.	TGTGCCGGGAGACAGACAGACTACGAGCAGTACTTC	CAGRQTDYEQYF
TRBV12-3/TRBV12-4	TRBJ2-1	TRBD2	.	TGTGCCAGCAGTTCGTGCCCGGGGGGGACCTACAATGAGCAGTTCTTC	CASSSCPGGTYNEQFF
TRBV6-5	TRBJ1-1	.	.	TGTGCCAGCAGCCCGTTATTAGTGAACACTGAAGCTTTCTTT	CASSPLLVNTEAFF
TRBV10-3	TRBJ1-2	TRBD1	.	TGTGCCATCAGCGAGGACAGGTCCGCGTCCAGCTATGGCTACACCTTC	CAISEDRSASSYGYTF
TRBV4-1	TRBJ2-4	.	few	TGCGCCAGCAGCCAAGACCGAGGTGGCAGCCTAGCCAAAAACATTCAGTACTTC	CASSQDRGGSLAKNIQYF
TRBV7-8	TRBJ2-3	TRBD2	.	TGTGCCGTACGTATAAAGCGGGGGCTCACAGATACGCAGTATTTT	CAVRIKRGLTDTQYF
TRBV6-5	TRBJ1-2	TRBD1	once	TGTGCCAGCAGTTACGTTGGGGGACAGCCCGCTAACTATGGCTACACCTTC	CASSYVGGQPANYGYTF
TRBV7-2	TRBJ2-7	TRBD1	.	TGTGCCAGCAGTTCGAATCCGGGACAGGGCTACGAGCAGTACTTC	CASSSNPGQGYEQYF
TRBV6-1	TRBJ2-7	.	.	TGTGCCAGCAGTGAAGACGTATGGGGGCGCGAGCAGTACTTC	CASSEDVWGREQYF
TRBV29-1	TRBJ2-3	.	many	TGCAGCGTTGAAGGGGGACCCACAGATACGCAGTATTTT	CSVEGGPTDTQYF
TRBV5-1	TRBJ2-2	.	.	TGCGCCAGCAGCTTGGGCCAGCGAAACACCGGGGAGCTGTTTTTT	CASSLGQRNTGELFF
TRBV29-1	TRBJ2-6	.	.	TGCAGCGTTGGGCAAGCCACCTCTGGGGCCAACGTCCTGACTTTC	CSVGQATSGANVLTF
TRBV24-1	TRBJ2-5	.	few	TGTGCCACCTCCGAGGAGACCCAGTACTTC	CATSEETQYF
TRBV7-2	TRBJ2-2	TRBD2	.	TGTGCCAGCAGCTTTCTTACTAGCGGAAACACCGGGGAGCTGTTTTTT	CASSFLTSGNTGELFF
TRBV4-1	TRBJ1-1	.	.	TGCGCCAGCAGCAGCGGGGGCCTGAACACTGAAGCTTTCTTT	CASSSGGLNTEAFF
TRBV13	TRBJ2-1	TRBD2	few	TGTGCCAGCAGTTTTAGGCGGACGGGAGGGCATGAGCAGTTCTTC	CASSFRRTGGHEQFF
TRBV4-2	TRBJ2-2	.	.	TGTGCCAGCAGCCAAGATCTTCGGGACGACGGGTGGACCGGGGAGCTGTTTTTT	CASSQDLRDDGWTGELFF
TRBV20-1	TRBJ1-1	.	.	TGCAGTGCTAGAGAGGCAGGGAGAAACACTGAAGCTTTCTTT	CSAREAGRNTEAFF
TRBV3-1	TRBJ1-2	.	few	TGTGCCAGCAGCCAAGATATCCCCCAACCCGGCGGCTACACCTTC	CASSQDIPQPGGYTF
TRBV3-1	TRBJ2-7	TRBD2	.	TGTGCCAGCAGCCAACTTACTAGCGGGGATTTCTCCTACGAGCAGTACTTC	CASSQLTSGDFSYEQYF